This is a list of T cell receptor beta chains from one sample in a study of metastatic and nonmetastatic thyroid tumors. With MiXCR, TCRdb reprocessed the PCR reads. The sample comprises 25,000 to 35,000 clones, around 15% of which are singletons, and about 4.8% rests with the top ten. Material: blood. The receptors shown here come from a female donor with papillary thyroid cancer or a benign thyroid nodule (not recorded which). Some clones in this sample may be carry-over from other donors' samples. Each CDR3 is given with its conserved first and last residue. Not every row has a clone size; where given, it reads once, few, many or a size class.

cdr3_aa	j_call	v_call	clone_size
CASSSLGQTGYNEQFF	TRBJ2-1	TRBV9	many
CASGRQGSPLHF	TRBJ1-6	TRBV5-4	many
CATSRDGGGYTF	TRBJ1-2	TRBV15	many
CASSPFVNQPQHF	TRBJ1-5	TRBV9	.
CASSYGRTYGYTF	TRBJ1-2	TRBV6-6	medium-sized
CASSLVGAGELFF	TRBJ2-2	TRBV12-3/TRBV12-4	medium-sized
CASSQATADTQYF	TRBJ2-3	TRBV14	few
CASSFGWDRQPQHF	TRBJ1-5	TRBV28	few
CASSSNLQGSEQFF	TRBJ2-1	TRBV5-5	many
CASSQGPGTNYGYTF	TRBJ1-2	TRBV4-3	once
CASSQYGQYNSPLHF	TRBJ1-6	TRBV3-1	once
CASSAGTNYGYTF	TRBJ1-2	TRBV6-1	.
CASSHGLAGELFF	TRBJ2-2	TRBV7-3	.
CASSLEGPNGGFTDTQYF	TRBJ2-3	TRBV5-4	.
CASSYGLGNGQPQHF	TRBJ1-5	TRBV6-5	medium-sized
CASSRGKGLNTGELFF	TRBJ2-2	TRBV7-8	many
CASSRKGDTEAFF	TRBJ1-1	TRBV7-2	few
CASSRDRNTYEQYF	TRBJ2-7	TRBV6-1	medium-sized
CASSATGRREYYEQYF	TRBJ2-7	TRBV9	many
CASSQGTSGSKYEQYF	TRBJ2-7	TRBV11-2	.
CRGDRENGYTF	TRBJ1-2	TRBV20-1	.
CASSLGTGTDTQYF	TRBJ2-3	TRBV7-6	.
CSASRNNEQFF	TRBJ2-1	TRBV20-1	many
CASSEGRGMGSPLHF	TRBJ1-6	TRBV6-1	large
CASSVEWGSHEKLFF	TRBJ1-4	TRBV9	many
CASSLAGGDTDTQYF	TRBJ2-3	TRBV5-1	many
CASSIENEQFF	TRBJ2-1	TRBV7-2	many
CASRSDRDVTEAFF	TRBJ1-1	TRBV7-9	few